A single sample is the source of the 11 T cell receptor beta chains below, sequenced in a study of T cells in localized non-small cell lung cancer. Assay: immunoSEQ multiplex PCR; the TCRdb copy retains only in-frame clones and omits some. The repertoire consists of tens of thousands of clones, with approximately 84% occurring once and the leading ten covering 4% to 5%. The starting material was peripheral blood, obtained before any cancer treatment. Receptors were obtained from a male donor older than 55 with stage III lung adenocarcinoma.

The J gene is TRBJ2-5, the V gene TRBV10-3, with a weak D call TRBD1 (5 bases). The CDR3 is 13 amino acids. V shed 4 bases and J shed 2 bases, with 8 bases lying between them. CDR1 and CDR2 (germline): ENHRY, SYGVKD. CDR3 protein: CAISGQPQETQYF. CDR3 DNA sequence: TGTGCCATCAGTGGACAGCCTCAAGAGACCCAGTACTTC.

V usage is TRBV10-3 and J usage is TRBJ2-2, with D possibly TRBD2 on 6 matching bases. The CDR3 spans 15 residues. V gave up 8 bases and J gave up 3 bases, with 16 bases separating them. Germline assignment: CDR1 ENHRY and CDR2 SYGVKD. DNA of the CDR3: TGTGCCATCTATTCCCCGCGGGGTGACACCGGGGAGCTGTTTTTT. Translated, it gives CAIYSPRGDTGELFF.

V gene TRBV6-5 combines with J gene TRBJ2-3; D is possibly TRBD1 (5 bases). This CDR3 comprises 14 residues. Germline V gives CDR1 MNHEY, CDR2 SVGAGI. V lost 4 bases, J lost 1 base, and 9 bases lay in between. Written as DNA, the CDR3 is TGTGCCAGCAGTTCCCCCAGGGGCACAGATACGCAGTATTTT. This translates into CASSSPRGTDTQYF.

The chain employs TRBV7-2 and TRBJ2-7, with TRBD2 matching 11 bases. CDR3 length: 15 amino acids. CDR1 and CDR2 from the germline V gene are SGHTA and FQGNSA. Trimming cost V 4 bases and J 3 bases; bases outside gene matches: 5. The CDR3 here is CASSSLAGGFYEQYF. The CDR3 DNA reads TGTGCCAGCAGCTCCCTAGCGGGGGGATTCTACGAGCAGTACTTC.

The chain joins TRBV15 to TRBJ1-4, with D perhaps TRBD1 (5 bases). V gave up 1 base and J gave up 4 bases, with 10 bases separating them. The CDR3 length is 15 residues. Germline V gene data show CDR1 as LNHNV and CDR2 as YYDKDF (reference sequence). The CDR3 here is CATSRAPGINEKLFF. The DNA for the CDR3 is TGTGCCACCAGCAGAGCCCCAGGGATTAATGAAAAACTGTTTTTT. Full variable domain (remainder filled in from reference TRBV15 and TRBJ1-4): DAMVIQNPRYQVTQFGKPVTLSCSQTLNHNVMYWYQQKSSQAPKLLFHYYDKDFNNEADTPDNFQSRRPNTSFCFLDIRSPGLGDTAMYLCATSRAPGINEKLFFGSGTQLSVL.

CDR3 DNA sequence: TGCAGCGTAGCTCAGGGGATGGACTATGGCTACACCTTC. Translation gives CSVAQGMDYGYTF. This chain joins TRBV29-1 and TRBJ1-2, with D perhaps matching TRBD1 (6 bases). Germline-derived CDR1 and CDR2 are SQVTM and ANQGSEA. The V and J ends lost 6 bases and 3 bases respectively, with 14 bases between them. CDR3 length: 13 residues.

The chain uses TRBV6-5 and TRBJ2-7; D tentatively reads TRBD1 or TRBD2 (5 bases each). The CDR3 loop spans 15 amino acids. V was cut by 0 bases and J by 3 bases, with 12 bases left in between. From germline, CDR1 is MNHEY and CDR2 SVGAGI. CDR3: CASSYSRQGVYEQYF. CDR3 sequence (DNA): TGTGCCAGCAGTTACTCTAGGCAGGGAGTCTACGAGCAGTACTTC.

This chain joins TRBV9 and TRBJ2-1, with 7 bases fitting TRBD2. The germline V gene has CDR1 SGDLS and CDR2 YYNGEE. Losses at the gene ends were 3 bases for V and 1 base for J; bases not matched to a gene: 4. The CDR3 totals 15 residues. The chain's CDR3 is CASSAASGSYNEQFF. CDR3 DNA sequence: TGTGCCAGCAGCGCCGCTAGCGGATCCTACAATGAGCAGTTCTTC.

The chain couples TRBV6-1 to TRBJ1-2; D not certain. The germline V and J ends were trimmed by 6 bases and 4 bases, with 6 bases remaining between them. This CDR3 has 11 residues. From germline, CDR1 is MNHNS and CDR2 SASEGT. The CDR3 coding sequence is TGTGCCAGCAGACAGAGCTATGGCTACACCTTC. This sequence encodes CASRQSYGYTF.

This sequence joins TRBV4-1 and TRBJ2-7; D gene uncertain. This CDR3 comprises 12 residues. Trimming left V 0 bases short and J 6 bases short, with 6 bases between. Germline values: CDR1 MGHRA, CDR2 YSYEKL. In DNA form, the CDR3 reads TGCGCCAGCAGCCAAGAGGTGGGCGAGCAGTACTTC. Translating gives CASSQEVGEQYF.

The chain joins TRBV7-2 to TRBJ2-7, with 11 nucleotides matching TRBD2. The trim removed 5 bases at V and 0 bases at J, leaving 3 bases unmatched. The length of the CDR3 is 15 residues. Germline V gene data show CDR1 as SGHTA and CDR2 as FQGNSA. CDR3 loop: CASSETSGASYEQYF. In nucleotides, the CDR3 is TGTGCCAGCAGCGAGACTAGCGGGGCCTCCTACGAGCAGTACTTC.